This T cell receptor (beta chain) was observed in a study of CD8 T cells in ankylosing spondylitis. General study points: Disease-linked clones were CD8+ and relatively rare in peripheral blood.

TCRdb processed the 5' RACE reads anew with MiXCR; each CDR3 protein has one entry. The sample includes roughly 150,000 distinct CDR3 sequences, about 32% of them seen just once. Turning to this clonotype: Its antigen is not known.

Germline CDR1 DFQATT, CDR2 SNEGSKA (reference sequence). The CDR3 sequence is 14 residues long. V gave up 6 bases and J gave up 3 bases, with 18 bases separating them. Material for sequencing was synovial fluid, either unsorted or a sorted T cell fraction (not recorded which). This TCR was sampled from a male donor with ankylosing spondylitis. This sequence joins TRBV20-1 and TRBJ2-7; D is possibly TRBD2 (7 bases). Here the CDR3 DNA reads TGCAGTGCCGAACGGGAGGAAGGGGGCTACGAGCAGTACTTC. Protein sequence: CSAEREEGGYEQYF.